These 17 T cell receptor beta chains were sequenced from one sample in a study of blood T cells in healthy people across ages. Through a sample-barcoded 5' primer and a J-beta primer mix, a second PCR was run for roughly 6 to 11 cycles. Using its own MiXCR run on the 5' RACE reads, TCRdb lists one record per CDR3 protein. The sample lists 1,800,000 or so distinct CDR3 sequences, about two fifths seen once, with about 21% in the top ten. Sequencing input: blood. The receptor source for this set is a human donor in good health.

This clonotype was detected many times. The genes are TRBV12-3 or TRBV12-4 and TRBJ2-7, with D perhaps matching TRBD1 (5 bases). Trimming took 3 bases from V and 2 from J, leaving 11 bases between them. CDR3 size: 14 residues. Here the CDR3 reads CASSLSAGTYEQYF. Here the CDR3 DNA reads TGTGCCAGCAGTTTGTCGGCAGGGACCTACGAGCAGTACTTC.

The CDR3 reads CASSFLGFSGSSYNEQFF. CDR3 nucleotides: TGTGCCAGCAGTTTTTTAGGATTTAGCGGAAGCTCCTACAATGAGCAGTTCTTC. The chain has TRBV28 and TRBJ2-1, with a weak D call TRBD2 (6 bases). This CDR3 is built from 18 residues. Trimming removed 3 bases from V and 0 bases from J, with 18 bases in between. The V gene's germline CDR1 is MDHEN and CDR2 SYDVKM.

This clonotype was counted a few times. The V gene is TRBV5-1, the J gene TRBJ2-1, with 7 bases identical to TRBD2. V shed 2 bases and J 7 bases; nucleotides not matched to a gene: 15. CDR1 and CDR2 from the germline V gene are SGHRS and YFSETQ. The CDR3 loop spans 17 amino acids. The CDR3 here is CASSLDGSGAAINEQFF. The CDR3 DNA reads as TGCGCCAGCAGCTTAGACGGGAGCGGGGCCGCTATAAATGAGCAGTTCTTC.

This clonotype was found a few times. In DNA form, the CDR3 reads TGTGCCAGCACCCTTTTGGGGGGGACCTACGAGCAGTACTTC. Its protein product is CASTLLGGTYEQYF. This chain links TRBV5-6 with TRBJ2-7, with 7 nucleotides matching TRBD2. Per the germline V gene, CDR1 is SGHDT and CDR2 is YYEEEE. The CDR3 sequence is 14 residues long. The trim removed 6 bases at V and 2 bases at J, leaving 8 bases unmatched.

This clonotype was counted a single time. The chain's CDR3 is CASRPSGQGYTEAFF. The CDR3 DNA reads TGTGCCAGCAGACCGTCGGGACAGGGGTATACTGAAGCTTTCTTT. The V call is TRBV6-2 or TRBV6-3, the J call TRBJ1-1; 10 positions match TRBD1. The ends lost 6 bases at V and 5 bases at J; junction bases unmatched: 9. CDR3 length: 15 residues. Per germline, CDR1 MNHEY and CDR2 SVGEGT.

The gene calls are TRBV12-5 and TRBJ2-1, with D hard to call. From germline, CDR1 is LGHNT and CDR2 FRNRAP. V was shortened by 8 bases and J by 9 bases, with 17 bases between the two germline ends. This CDR3 contains 13 residues. CDR3 sequence (DNA): TGTGCTAGTACAGCGACCGCCTTGGGTGAGCAGTTCTTC. Its translation is CASTATALGEQFF.

This clonotype was observed a few times. V and J are TRBV29-1 and TRBJ2-7; 12 bases line up with TRBD2. Germline loops: CDR1 SQVTM, CDR2 ANQGSEA. This CDR3 is 14 amino acids long. The J segment lost 2 bases and the V segment lost 7 bases, leaving 6 bases of the junction unmatched. CDR3 sequence reads: CSDVLAGGPYEQYF. For the CDR3, the DNA is TGCAGCGATGTCCTAGCGGGGGGGCCCTACGAGCAGTACTTC.

This clonotype was recorded a few times. This chain uses TRBV4-2 with TRBJ1-2; 8 bases match TRBD1. The germline V gene encodes CDR1 LGHNA and CDR2 YNFKEQ. The CDR3 loop spans 13 amino acids. With V trimmed by 8 bases and J by 2 bases, 4 bases remained unmatched. CDR3 DNA sequence: TGTGCCAGCGGACAGGGCGACAACTATGGCTACACCTTC. It encodes CASGQGDNYGYTF.

CDR3: CASSLMVGASGSPLHF. CDR3 DNA sequence: TGTGCCAGCAGCTTAATGGTCGGGGCGAGCGGTTCACCCCTCCACTTT. The V and J genes are TRBV7-8 and TRBJ1-6; D might be TRBD1 (5 bases). The CDR3 sequence is 16 residues long. V gave up 2 bases and J gave up 9 bases, with 17 bases separating them. Germline-derived CDR1 and CDR2 are SGHVS and FQNEAQ.

The chain combines TRBV20-1 with TRBJ1-1, with D unclear. Trimming cost V 6 bases and J 0 bases, with 11 bases left between them. The CDR3 runs 13 residues. Germline CDR1 reads DFQATT; CDR2 reads SNEGSKA (reference sequence). The CDR3 loop reads CSAGTVMNTEAFF. The CDR3 DNA sequence: TGCAGTGCAGGAACAGTCATGAACACTGAAGCTTTCTTT.

J is TRBJ1-3 and V is TRBV4-3; D is unresolved. The CDR3 loop spans 14 amino acids. V gave up 2 bases and J gave up 0 bases, with 5 bases separating them. The V gene's germline CDR1 is LGHNA and CDR2 YSLEER. CDR3 region: CASSQSFSGNTIYF. CDR3 DNA sequence: TGCGCCAGCAGCCAATCCTTCTCTGGAAACACCATATATTTT.

This chain joins TRBV11-2 and TRBJ2-7; 7 bases align to TRBD1. The DNA end is more similar to TRBJ2-5, so the J call may be wrong. Germline CDR1 and CDR2: SGHAT and FQNNGV. This CDR3 has 15 residues. This chain's CDR3 is CASSLRTGGWETQYF. DNA for the CDR3: TGTGCCAGCAGCTTAAGGACAGGAGGTTGGGAGACCCAGTACTTC.

The chain uses TRBV6-5 and TRBJ1-2, with TRBD1 as a possible D gene (6 bases). This CDR3 is 15 amino acids long. V lost 7 bases and J 4 bases, leaving 19 bases between the germline ends. Germline lookup yields CDR1 MNHEY and CDR2 SVGAGI. The CDR3 DNA sequence: TGTGCCAGCATCCGTCGGACAGAGAGGAGCTATGGCTACACCTTC. Its translation is CASIRRTERSYGYTF.

This clonotype was counted between two and nine times. The V and J genes are TRBV6-6 and TRBJ1-3, with no clear D. The CDR3 length is 16 residues. The V end lost 5 bases, the J end lost 0 bases, and 14 bases lay between the germline ends. Per the germline V gene, CDR1 is MNHNY and CDR2 is SVGAGI (reference sequence). CDR3 amino acids: CASSPSQQSSGNTIYF. DNA of the CDR3: TGTGCCAGCAGTCCTTCTCAACAGAGCTCTGGAAACACCATATATTTT.

This clonotype was observed a handful of times. The J gene is TRBJ1-2, the V gene TRBV13, with 7 bases aligning to TRBD1. CDR3 length: 18 residues. V was pared by 0 bases and J by 3 bases, with 13 bases of the junction left unmatched. Germline loops: CDR1 PRHDT, CDR2 FYEKMQ (reference sequence). The CDR3 is CASSLGRGTAVGYYGYTF. In DNA, the CDR3 is TGTGCCAGCAGCTTAGGCCGGGGGACAGCGGTTGGGTACTATGGCTACACCTTC.

This clonotype was counted between two and nine times. The chain has TRBV29-1 and TRBJ2-7, with 7 bases matching TRBD1. The length of the CDR3 is 11 residues. With 5 bases clipped from V and 5 bases from J, the junction kept 3 bases outside the gene matches. The germline V gene encodes CDR1 SQVTM and CDR2 ANQGSEA. CDR3 bases: TGCAGCGTTAATACAGGGGACGAGCAGTACTTC. Encoded protein: CSVNTGDEQYF.

J is TRBJ2-7 and V is TRBV5-1, with a tentative D call TRBD2 (6 bases). The CDR3 covers 16 residues. V lost 0 bases and J lost 4, with 17 bases in between. Germline CDR1 SGHRS, CDR2 YFSETQ. The CDR3 loop reads CASSLAPGPAGYEQYF. Written as DNA, the CDR3 is TGCGCCAGCAGCTTGGCCCCGGGACCGGCGGGGTACGAGCAGTACTTC.